Sequencing of this T cell receptor beta chain was carried out in a study of Graves' ophthalmopathy and Graves' hyperthyroidism. There are many counts of this clonotype. Its antigen is currently unknown. The authors amplified TCR beta CDR3 regions, and they did so from RNA transcripts for repertoire sequencing. The workflow started with a first-round RT-PCR run with HTBI primers and then moved on to a second-round multiplex PCR. TCRdb reanalysed the multiplex PCR reads using MiXCR and keeps one entry per CDR3 protein. The table lists approximately 480,000 distinct CDR3 sequences, roughly an eighth of them singletons. V was pared by 3 bases and J by 2 bases, with 14 bases between. From germline, CDR1 is MNHEY and CDR2 SMNVEV (reference sequence). This CDR3 is built from 15 residues. Study results and limitations: Blood also harbored most expanded thyroid clonotypes above 0.001 frequency.

Sequencing was performed on blood. The origin of this receptor is a woman in her twenties or thirties with Graves' ophthalmopathy. V gene TRBV27 combines with J gene TRBJ2-7; D is perhaps TRBD1 (6 bases). CDR3 nucleotides: TGTGCCAGCAGTTTTGCCGACAGGTTCCCCTACGAGCAGTACTTC. Translated: CASSFADRFPYEQYF.